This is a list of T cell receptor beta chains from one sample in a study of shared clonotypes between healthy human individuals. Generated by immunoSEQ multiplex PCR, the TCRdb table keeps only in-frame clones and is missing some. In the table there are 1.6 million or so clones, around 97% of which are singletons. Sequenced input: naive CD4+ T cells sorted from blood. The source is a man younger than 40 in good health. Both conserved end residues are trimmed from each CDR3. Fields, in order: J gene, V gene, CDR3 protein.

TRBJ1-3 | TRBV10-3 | AINADTSSGNTIY
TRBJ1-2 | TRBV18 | ASSTLDSADYGYT
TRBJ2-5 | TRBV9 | ASSVAPPGNPGTQY
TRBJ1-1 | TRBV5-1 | ASSLTDPGRTEAF
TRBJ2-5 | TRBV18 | ASSPAQGGQETQY
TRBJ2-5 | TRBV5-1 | ASSLKETQY
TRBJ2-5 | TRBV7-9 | ASSPTGTSEETQY
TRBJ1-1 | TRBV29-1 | SVKTGERAF
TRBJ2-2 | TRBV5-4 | ASSFKGGVGGELF
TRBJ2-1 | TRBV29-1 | SVQGTSGRSSYNEQF
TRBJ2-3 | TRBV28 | ASSSLGDRGQY
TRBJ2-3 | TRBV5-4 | ASRSFADTQY
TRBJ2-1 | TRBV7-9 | ASSRRDPNEQF
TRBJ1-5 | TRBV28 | ASRPRQSNQPQH
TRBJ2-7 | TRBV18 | ASSPGRGQAPSYEQY
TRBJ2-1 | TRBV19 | ASILGTGGKSNEQF
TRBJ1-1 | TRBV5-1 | ASSFWNVNTEAF
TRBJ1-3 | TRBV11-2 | ASSLAGGNTIY
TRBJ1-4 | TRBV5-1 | ASSPGSPGRSNEKLF
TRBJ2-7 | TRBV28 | ATTGDSYEQY
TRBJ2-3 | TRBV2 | ASSLLAGEDTQY
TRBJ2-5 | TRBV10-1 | ASSAGTEETQY
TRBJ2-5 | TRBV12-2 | ASRYGTSGRPGLETQY
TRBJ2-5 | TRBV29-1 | SVEITGETQY
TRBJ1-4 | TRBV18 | ASSPLSRNEKLF
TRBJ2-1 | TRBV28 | ATLRDWGDNEQF
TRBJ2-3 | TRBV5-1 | ASSSGLAGGLVGDTQY
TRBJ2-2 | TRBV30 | AWTGTNTGELF
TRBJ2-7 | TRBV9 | ASSLTGQSYEQY
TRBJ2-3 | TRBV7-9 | ASSLIDTQY
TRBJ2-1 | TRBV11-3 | ASSLRGLASEQF
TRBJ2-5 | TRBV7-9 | ASSSGQPTSGRVRETQY
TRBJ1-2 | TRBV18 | ASSPLGTGALGGYT
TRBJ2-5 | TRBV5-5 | ASNLNRQETQY
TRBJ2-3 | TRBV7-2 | ASSLIGLAGGSTDTQY
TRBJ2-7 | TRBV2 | ASRGQYEQY
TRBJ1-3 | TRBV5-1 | ASSWTGAGNTIY
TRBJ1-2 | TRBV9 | ASSPTRAGTGYGYT
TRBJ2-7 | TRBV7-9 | ASSLLTGQGSGEQY
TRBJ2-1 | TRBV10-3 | AISEPSRTQF
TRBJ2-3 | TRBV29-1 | SVVGGRADTQY
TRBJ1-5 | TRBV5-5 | ASSPGILGPQH
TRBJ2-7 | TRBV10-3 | AISDRYEFYEQY
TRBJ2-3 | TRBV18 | ASSPKPGPPTSTDTQY